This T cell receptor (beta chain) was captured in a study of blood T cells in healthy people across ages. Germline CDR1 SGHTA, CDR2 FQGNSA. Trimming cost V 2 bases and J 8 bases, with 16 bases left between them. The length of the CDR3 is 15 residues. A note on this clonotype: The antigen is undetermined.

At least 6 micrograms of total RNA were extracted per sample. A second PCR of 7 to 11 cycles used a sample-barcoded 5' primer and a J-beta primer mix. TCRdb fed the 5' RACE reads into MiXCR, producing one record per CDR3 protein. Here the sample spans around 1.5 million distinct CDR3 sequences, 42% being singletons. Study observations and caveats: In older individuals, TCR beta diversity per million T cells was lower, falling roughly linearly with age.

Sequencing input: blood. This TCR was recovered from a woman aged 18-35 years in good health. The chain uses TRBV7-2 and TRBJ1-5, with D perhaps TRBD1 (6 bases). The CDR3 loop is CASSLFREGGEPQHF. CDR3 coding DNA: TGTGCCAGCAGCTTATTCCGGGAGGGGGGGGAGCCCCAGCATTTT.